This record concerns one T cell receptor (beta chain) sequence. Germline V gene sequence: CDR1 GTSNPN, CDR2 SVGIG (reference sequence). V lost 1 base to trimming and J lost 7 bases, with 11 bases between them. The CDR3 consists of 13 residues. The source of the sample is a study of blood T cell repertoires in COVID-19. Study-wide context: The United States, Italy and Spain provided the acute and convalescent COVID-19 samples. PBMCs, B-cell-depleted T cells, or T cells were the source of the cDNA or gDNA that made up the material.

Per the original data handling: Reference gene primer amplification gave nucleated cell count estimates. Data came from immunoSEQ multiplex PCR; TCRdb stores just in-frame clones and leaves some out. The D gene and trimming were derived from the DNA, and the V and J assignments and clone size from that table. The table shows about 49,000 clones, with roughly nine tenths occurring only once. Sequencing was carried out using peripheral blood. The chain combines TRBV30 with TRBJ1-5; maybe TRBD1 (5 bases). The sequence was obtained from a man in his forties with active COVID-19. Written as DNA, the CDR3 is TGTGCCTGGAGTGGGGGACTTTCCCAGCCCCAGCATTTT. This encodes CAWSGGLSQPQHF.